This entry lists 19 T cell receptor beta chains sequenced from one sample in a study of T cell responses to AZD1222 COVID-19 vaccine. The data were produced by immunoSEQ multiplex PCR, yet TCRdb's version contains in-frame clones alone and is incomplete. The sample contains around 150,000 clones, about 90% of which appear only once. This sample comprised peripheral blood, obtained 28 days after the second AZD1222 dose. These receptors were obtained from an adult who received the AZD1222 COVID-19 vaccine.

V gene TRBV7-6 combines with J gene TRBJ2-7; D is perhaps TRBD1 (6 bases). This CDR3 region has 13 residues. CDR1 and CDR2 from the germline V gene are SGHVS and FNYEAQ. Between the trimmed V and J ends, which lost 4 bases and 2 bases, there was a span of 9 bases. The DNA of the CDR3 is TGTGCCAGCAGCTGGGACAACACCTACGAGCAGTACTTC. Protein sequence: CASSWDNTYEQYF. The variable domain in full, with the rest retrieved from reference TRBV7-6 and TRBJ2-7, is GAGVSQSPRYKVTKRGQDVALRCDPISGHVSLYWYRQALGQGPEFLTYFNYEAQQDKSGLPNDRFSAERPEGSISTLTIQRTEQRDSAMYRCASSWDNTYEQYFGPGTRLTVT.

The rearrangement links TRBV5-6 to TRBJ1-3; D remains ambiguous. The CDR3 is 15 amino acids. Trimming stripped 1 base from V and 0 bases from J, with 8 bases between. The V gene's germline CDR1 is SGHDT and CDR2 YYEEEE. CDR3 sequence reads: CASSLLGDSGNTIYF. The CDR3 DNA sequence: TGTGCCAGCAGCTTGTTGGGCGACTCTGGAAACACCATATATTTT.

The rearrangement links TRBV5-6 to TRBJ2-3; TRBD1 matches at 9 bases. This CDR3 is 14 amino acids long. The V gene end was trimmed by 2 bases and the J gene end by 3 bases; junction bases not matched to a gene: 1. Germline loops: CDR1 SGHDT, CDR2 YYEEEE. CDR3 loop: CASSFGTGTDTQYF. DNA of the CDR3: TGTGCCAGCAGCTTTGGGACAGGGACAGATACGCAGTATTTT.

The chain employs TRBV19 and TRBJ1-2; 9 bases line up with TRBD1. The CDR3 contains 14 residues. The J segment lost 3 bases and the V segment lost 6 bases, leaving 5 bases of the junction unmatched. Per germline, CDR1 LNHDA and CDR2 SQIVND (reference sequence). In DNA, the CDR3 is TGTGCCAGTAGGGACAGGGGCGCTTACTATGGCTACACCTTC. Residues: CASRDRGAYYGYTF.

The chain joins TRBV6-5 to TRBJ2-3; 9 positions match TRBD1. V lost 6 bases, J lost 3 bases, and 7 bases stayed unmatched. The germline gives CDR1 MNHEY, CDR2 SVGAGI. This CDR3 is built from 15 residues. CDR3 loop: CASSQTTGGTDTQYF. In nucleotides, the CDR3 is TGTGCCAGCAGCCAGACGACAGGGGGTACAGATACGCAGTATTTT.

The V and J genes are TRBV4-1 and TRBJ1-1, with unresolved D. Germline V gene lookup returns CDR1 MGHRA and CDR2 YSYEKL. The ends were cut back, 0 bases at V and 7 bases at J, with 18 bases in the middle. CDR3 size: 16 residues. Here the CDR3 DNA reads TGCGCCAGCAGCCAAGAGGGTCCGTTTGGGAAGTTTGAAGCTTTCTTT. Translating gives CASSQEGPFGKFEAFF.

The chain joins TRBV3-1 (or the pseudogene TRBV3-2) to TRBJ2-3, with D perhaps TRBD2 (6 bases). The V gene's germline CDR1 is LGHDT and CDR2 YNNKEL (reference sequence). The CDR3 is made up of 16 amino acids. Between the trimmed V and J ends, which lost 5 bases and 3 bases, there was a span of 18 bases. The CDR3 reads CASSTGTGGSTDTQYF. The CDR3 nucleotides are TGTGCCAGCAGCACTGGGACCGGGGGTAGTACAGATACGCAGTATTTT.

The chain is built from TRBV5-1 and TRBJ1-2; TRBD1 matches 12 bases. The V gene's germline CDR1 is SGHRS and CDR2 YFSETQ. This CDR3 has 11 residues. The CDR3 DNA is TGCGGGGACAGGGGGCTTTATGGCTACACCTTC. Protein: CGDRGLYGYTF. Looking up the rest from reference TRBV5-1 and TRBJ1-2 gives the full variable domain: KAGVTQTPRYLIKTRGQQVTLSCSPISGHRSVSWYQQTPGQGLQFLFEYFSETQRNKGNFPGRFSGRQFSNSRSEMNVSTLELGDSALYLCGDRGLYGYTFGSGTRLTVV.

The rearrangement joins TRBV4-1 to TRBJ1-6, with 9 positions matching TRBD1. The CDR3 runs to 17 residues. Looked up from germline, CDR1 is MGHRA and CDR2 is YSYEKL. The J segment lost 6 bases and the V segment lost 3 bases, leaving 9 bases of the junction unmatched. The CDR3 region is CASSHSLQGAVNSPLHF. The DNA for the CDR3 is TGCGCCAGCAGCCACTCCTTACAGGGGGCGGTTAATTCACCCCTCCACTTT.

The chain employs TRBV10-1 and TRBJ2-7; no clear D. The CDR3 totals 14 residues. The germline V gene has CDR1 WNHNN and CDR2 SYGVQD (reference sequence). Trimming pared 4 bases from V and 0 bases from J, leaving 10 bases between. CDR3 sequence reads: CASSASVGSYEQYF. DNA for the CDR3: TGCGCCAGCAGTGCATCGGTGGGCTCCTACGAGCAGTACTTC.

The rearrangement joins TRBV12-3 or TRBV12-4 to TRBJ1-1; 8 nucleotides line up with TRBD1. This CDR3 is 13 amino acids long. V shed 6 bases and J 6 bases; nucleotides not matched to a gene: 6. The CDR3 DNA follows: TGTGCCAGCAGCTTGACAGGGGTAGCTGAAGCTTTCTTT. Its protein product is CASSLTGVAEAFF.

A note on this clone: This sample includes further DNA sequences coding for the same CDR3. The chain combines TRBV18 with TRBJ2-7, with 8 bases identical to TRBD1. V lost 3 bases and J lost 3; bases outside the gene matches: 10. CDR3 size: 16 residues. Per germline, CDR1 KGHSH and CDR2 LQKENI. CDR3 nucleotides: TGTGCCAGCTCACCGTACCCCGGGACAGGTGACTACGAGCAGTACTTC. Protein product: CASSPYPGTGDYEQYF. Variable domain in full (rest from reference TRBV18 and TRBJ2-7): NAGVMQNPRHLVRRRGQEARLRCSPMKGHSHVYWYRQLPEEGLKFMVYLQKENIIDESGMPKERFSAEFPKEGPSILRIQQVVRGDSAAYFCASSPYPGTGDYEQYFGPGTRLTVT.

The chain joins TRBV18 to TRBJ1-1, with unresolved D. Germline lookup yields CDR1 KGHSH and CDR2 LQKENI. This CDR3 is built from 15 residues. Trimming removed 5 bases at V and 0 bases at J, with 13 bases between. CDR3 region: CASSGSEVMNTEAFF. The CDR3 coding sequence is TGTGCCAGCTCAGGGTCAGAGGTGATGAACACTGAAGCTTTCTTT.

The chain carries TRBV6-2 or TRBV6-3 and TRBJ2-2; 14 bases map to TRBD2. V lost 5 bases, J lost 7 bases, and 6 bases stayed unmatched. CDR1 is MNHEY and CDR2 is SVGEGT in the germline V gene. This CDR3 spans 16 amino acids. The chain's CDR3 is CASSRRLAGGHGELFF. CDR3 nucleotides: TGTGCCAGCAGTCGCCGACTAGCGGGGGGGCACGGGGAGCTGTTTTTT.

Written as DNA, the CDR3 is TGTGCCAGCAGCTTCACCCCCAAGAACACTGAAGCTTTCTTT. It encodes CASSFTPKNTEAFF. The chain recombines TRBV7-2 with TRBJ1-1; D not resolved. Trimming shortened V by 3 bases and J by 1 base, and 9 bases separated the two germline ends. Germline CDR1 and CDR2: SGHTA and FQGNSA. The CDR3 is made up of 14 amino acids.

The CDR3 DNA follows: TGTGCCAGCAGCCGGACTAGCGGCTTCGCGAACACCGGGGAGCTGTTTTTT. Translated, it gives CASSRTSGFANTGELFF. The V gene is TRBV2, the J gene TRBJ2-2; TRBD2 aligns across 10 bases. V lost 6 bases, J lost 0 bases, and 7 bases stayed unmatched. The CDR3 contains 17 residues. Germline CDR1 and CDR2: SNHLY and FYNNEI.

This clone came up once. The chain employs TRBV18 and TRBJ1-2; D remains unclear. Looked up from germline, CDR1 is KGHSH and CDR2 is LQKENI. The germline V and J ends were trimmed by 1 base and 0 bases, with 18 bases remaining between them. There are 18 residues in the CDR3. The CDR3, as DNA: TGTGCCAGCTCACCACGTTCCGGGAGCTCCGCTGCTAACTATGGCTACACCTTC. Its translation is CASSPRSGSSAANYGYTF.

On this clone itself: This specimen includes other DNA sequences encoding the same CDR3. The rearrangement joins TRBV5-1 to TRBJ2-1; D ambiguous. V lost 7 bases and J lost 3, with 5 bases in between. CDR1 is SGHRS and CDR2 is YFSETQ in the germline V gene. The CDR3 runs 11 residues. The CDR3 here is CASSFYNEQFF. The CDR3, as DNA: TGCGCCAGCTCCTTCTACAATGAGCAGTTCTTC.

The rearrangement joins TRBV19 to TRBJ1-2, with 8 bases that match TRBD1. Germline assignment: CDR1 LNHDA and CDR2 SQIVND (reference sequence). J gave up 7 bases and V 6 bases, and 7 bases lay outside the gene matches. CDR3 length: 13 residues. CDR3 region: CASSLTGTGGYTF. CDR3 DNA sequence: TGTGCCAGTAGCTTGACCGGGACAGGTGGCTACACCTTC.